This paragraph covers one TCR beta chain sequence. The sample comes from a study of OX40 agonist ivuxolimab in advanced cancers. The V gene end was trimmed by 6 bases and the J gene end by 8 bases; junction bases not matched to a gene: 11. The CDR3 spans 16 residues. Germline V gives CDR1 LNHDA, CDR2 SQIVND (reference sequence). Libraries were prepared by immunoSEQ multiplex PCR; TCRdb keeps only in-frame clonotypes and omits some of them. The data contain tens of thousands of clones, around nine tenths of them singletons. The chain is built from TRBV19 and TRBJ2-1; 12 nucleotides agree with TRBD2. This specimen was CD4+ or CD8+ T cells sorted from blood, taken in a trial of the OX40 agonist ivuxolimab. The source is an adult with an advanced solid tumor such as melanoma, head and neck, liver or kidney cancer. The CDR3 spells CASRVAGLAGTYEQFF. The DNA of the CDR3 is TGTGCCAGTAGAGTAGCAGGACTAGCGGGGACCTATGAGCAGTTCTTC.